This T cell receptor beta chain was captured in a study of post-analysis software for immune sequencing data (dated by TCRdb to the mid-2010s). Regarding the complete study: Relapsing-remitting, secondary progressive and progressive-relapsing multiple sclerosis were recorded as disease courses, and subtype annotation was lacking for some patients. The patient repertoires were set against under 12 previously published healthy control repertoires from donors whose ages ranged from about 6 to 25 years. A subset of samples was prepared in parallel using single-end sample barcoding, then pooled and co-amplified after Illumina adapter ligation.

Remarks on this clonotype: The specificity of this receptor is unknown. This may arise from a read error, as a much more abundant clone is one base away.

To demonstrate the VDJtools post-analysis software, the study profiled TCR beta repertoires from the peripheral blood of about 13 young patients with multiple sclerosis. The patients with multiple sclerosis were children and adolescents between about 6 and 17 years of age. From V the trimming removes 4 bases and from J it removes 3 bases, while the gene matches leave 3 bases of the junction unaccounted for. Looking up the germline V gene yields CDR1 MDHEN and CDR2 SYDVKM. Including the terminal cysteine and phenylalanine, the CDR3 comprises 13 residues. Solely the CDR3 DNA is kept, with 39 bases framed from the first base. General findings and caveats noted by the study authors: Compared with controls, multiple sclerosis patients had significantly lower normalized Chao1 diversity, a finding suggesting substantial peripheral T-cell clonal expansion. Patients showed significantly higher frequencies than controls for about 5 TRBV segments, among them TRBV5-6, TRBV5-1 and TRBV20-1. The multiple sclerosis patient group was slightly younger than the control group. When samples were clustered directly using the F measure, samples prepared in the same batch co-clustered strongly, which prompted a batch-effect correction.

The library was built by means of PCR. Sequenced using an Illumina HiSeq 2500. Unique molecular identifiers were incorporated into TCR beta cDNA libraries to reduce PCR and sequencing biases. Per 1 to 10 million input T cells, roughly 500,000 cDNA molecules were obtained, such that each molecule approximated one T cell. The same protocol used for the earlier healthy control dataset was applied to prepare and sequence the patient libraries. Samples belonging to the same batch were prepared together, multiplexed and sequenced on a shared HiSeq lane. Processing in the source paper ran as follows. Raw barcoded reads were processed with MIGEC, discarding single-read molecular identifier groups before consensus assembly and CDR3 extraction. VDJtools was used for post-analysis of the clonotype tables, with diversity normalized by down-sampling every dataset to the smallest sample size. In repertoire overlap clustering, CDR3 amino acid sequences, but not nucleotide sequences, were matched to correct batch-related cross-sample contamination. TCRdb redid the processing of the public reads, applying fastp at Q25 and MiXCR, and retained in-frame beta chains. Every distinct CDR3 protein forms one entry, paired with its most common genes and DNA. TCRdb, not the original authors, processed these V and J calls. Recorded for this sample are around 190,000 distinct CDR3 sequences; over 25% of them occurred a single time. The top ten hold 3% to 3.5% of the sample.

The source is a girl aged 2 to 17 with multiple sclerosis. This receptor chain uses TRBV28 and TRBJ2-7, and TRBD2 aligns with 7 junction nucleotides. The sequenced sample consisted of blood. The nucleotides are TGTGCCAGCAGTTGGTCTAGCGGCTACGAGCAGTACTTC. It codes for CASSWSSGYEQYF.